The 9 T cell receptor beta chains given below trace back to one sample, sequenced in a study of CD8+ T cells in alopecia areata. Treatment described: oral pan-JAK inhibitor, 5-10 mg twice daily. Extracted RNA was reverse transcribed into cDNA, the sequencing template. Sequenced by immunoSEQ multiplex PCR; TCRdb stores in-frame clones only, minus some. The sample holds about 280,000 clones, 55% to 70% seen once. The sample in question was CD4+ T cells sorted from blood, obtained at week 24, from a patient treated with tofacitinib. The source is a human donor with alopecia areata.

The chain combines TRBV30 with TRBJ1-1; no firm D call. Germline V gene sequence: CDR1 GTSNPN, CDR2 SVGIG (reference sequence). This CDR3 spans 13 amino acids. Trimming took off 7 bases at V and 0 bases at J, with 12 bases between the two ends. The CDR3 sequence: CASRGGMNTEAFF. For the CDR3, the DNA is TGTGCCTCTCGCGGAGGGATGAACACTGAAGCTTTCTTT. Full variable domain (outside the CDR3, taken from reference TRBV30 and TRBJ1-1): SQTIHQWPATLVQPVGSPLSLECTVEGTSNPNLYWYRQAAGRGLQLLFYSVGIGQISSEVPQNLSASRPQDRQFILSSKKLLLSDSGFYLCASRGGMNTEAFFGQGTRLTVV.

The chain couples TRBV30 to TRBJ2-1, with 7 bases identical to TRBD1. The CDR3 runs 15 residues. CDR1 is GTSNPN, CDR2 SVGIG, per germline (reference sequence). The ends lost 2 bases at V and 3 bases at J; junction bases unmatched: 7. DNA for the CDR3: TGTGCCTGGAGTCCTCGACAGGGATACTACAATGAGCAGTTCTTC. Translation gives CAWSPRQGYYNEQFF.

The V call is TRBV28, the J call TRBJ2-5; D gene unclear. The V gene's germline CDR1 is MDHEN and CDR2 SYDVKM. V lost 3 bases, J lost 2 bases, and 13 bases lay in between. CDR3 length equals 15 residues. The CDR3 loop reads CASSFQESLQETQYF. In DNA, the CDR3 is TGTGCCAGCAGTTTCCAAGAGAGTCTACAAGAGACCCAGTACTTC.

The rearrangement uses TRBV7-3 and TRBJ2-5; no reliable D call. There are 13 residues in the CDR3. Trimming took 3 bases from V and 5 from J, leaving 10 bases between them. Looked up from germline, CDR1 is SGHTA and CDR2 is FQGTGA. This chain's CDR3 is CASSFPGDETQYF. For the CDR3, the DNA is TGTGCCAGCAGCTTCCCGGGCGACGAGACCCAGTACTTC.

This clone was recorded only once. The chain links TRBV4-3 to TRBJ2-7, with a possible D match to TRBD1 (6 bases). The V gene's germline CDR1 is LGHNA and CDR2 YSLEER. CDR3 length: 13 amino acids. V was trimmed by 4 bases and J by 3 bases, leaving 10 bases between them. The CDR3 sequence is CASSRDTHYEQYF. The DNA of the CDR3 is TGCGCCAGCAGCCGGGACACACACTACGAGCAGTACTTC.

The gene calls are TRBV23-1 and TRBJ1-4; D is undetermined. TRBV23-1 is recorded as an ORF, its role being uncertain. The V and J ends lost 5 bases and 10 bases respectively, with 8 bases between them. The CDR3 consists of 11 residues. CDR3: CASSCLGKLFF. The CDR3 DNA reads TGCGCCAGCAGTTGCTTAGGAAAACTGTTTTTT.

In DNA form, the CDR3 reads TGTGCCAGCAGTGATCACAATGAGCAGTTCTTC. Translated: CASSDHNEQFF. V usage is TRBV2 and J usage is TRBJ2-1; no clear D gene. This CDR3 has 11 amino acids. V dropped 3 bases and J dropped 5 bases, with 2 bases sitting between them. In germline, CDR1 is SNHLY, CDR2 FYNNEI.

The rearrangement links TRBV5-1 to TRBJ2-7; D might be TRBD2 (5 bases). In germline, CDR1 is SGHRS, CDR2 YFSETQ. The V gene lost 1 base and the J gene lost 0 bases, with 8 bases spanning the gap. The CDR3 extends over 14 amino acids. CDR3 bases: TGCGCCAGCAGCTTGATGGGGAGCTCCTACGAGCAGTACTTC. It yields the protein CASSLMGSSYEQYF.

In its sample, this clone was seen a few times. The gene calls are TRBV5-1 and TRBJ1-1, with a weak D call TRBD1 (6 bases). The CDR3 extends over 14 amino acids. Germline CDR1 SGHRS, CDR2 YFSETQ. Trimming removed 1 base from V and 3 bases from J, with 10 bases in between. The DNA for the CDR3 is TGCGCCAGCAGCTTGAAAGGGGGTGACACTGAAGCTTTCTTT. Translation gives CASSLKGGDTEAFF.